This T cell receptor beta chain is from a study of PD-L1 blockade in urothelial cancer. Patients suffered from locally advanced or metastatic urothelial carcinoma. The germline gives CDR1 ENHRY, CDR2 SYGVKD. Trimming left V 3 bases short and J 5 bases short, with 8 bases between. CDR3 length: 13 residues. Repertoires were generated with immunoSEQ multiplex PCR, while TCRdb's copy carries only in-frame clones and drops some. The sample records about 43,000 clones, 70% to 90% being singletons. This sample comprised PBMCs, obtained around atezolizumab (anti-PD-L1) treatment. This TCR came from a woman aged 55 to 70 with urothelial cancer. The genes are TRBV10-3 and TRBJ2-1; D is perhaps TRBD1 (6 bases). The CDR3 region is CAISENRDNEQFF. CDR3 sequence (DNA): TGTGCCATCAGTGAAAACAGGGACAATGAGCAGTTCTTC.